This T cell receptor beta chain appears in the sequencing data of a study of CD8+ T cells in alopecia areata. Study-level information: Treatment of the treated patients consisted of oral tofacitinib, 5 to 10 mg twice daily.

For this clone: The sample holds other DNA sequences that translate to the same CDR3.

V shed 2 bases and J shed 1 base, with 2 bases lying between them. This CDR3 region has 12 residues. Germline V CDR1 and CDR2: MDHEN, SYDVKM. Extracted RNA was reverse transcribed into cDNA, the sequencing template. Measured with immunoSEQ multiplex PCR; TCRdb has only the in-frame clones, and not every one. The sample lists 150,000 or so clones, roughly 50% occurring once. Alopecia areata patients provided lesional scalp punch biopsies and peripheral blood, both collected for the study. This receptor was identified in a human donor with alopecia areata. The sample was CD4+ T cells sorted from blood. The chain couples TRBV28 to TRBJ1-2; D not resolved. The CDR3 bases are TGTGCCAGCAGTTTAAGTAACTATGGCTACACCTTC. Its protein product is CASSLSNYGYTF.